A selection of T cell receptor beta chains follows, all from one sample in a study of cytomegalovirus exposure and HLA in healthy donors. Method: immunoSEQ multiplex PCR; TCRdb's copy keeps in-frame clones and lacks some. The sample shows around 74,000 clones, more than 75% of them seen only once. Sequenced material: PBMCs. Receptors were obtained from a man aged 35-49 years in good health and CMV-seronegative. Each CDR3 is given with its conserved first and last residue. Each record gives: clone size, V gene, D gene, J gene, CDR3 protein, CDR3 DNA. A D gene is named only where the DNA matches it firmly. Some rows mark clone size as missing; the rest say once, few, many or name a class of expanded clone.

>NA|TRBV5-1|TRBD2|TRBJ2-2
CASTLRASGATGELFF
TGCGCCAGCACCCTTCGGGCTAGCGGGGCCACCGGGGAGCTGTTTTTT
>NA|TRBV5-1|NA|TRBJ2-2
CASSLGQLNGELFF
TGCGCCAGCAGCTTGGGACAGCTTAACGGGGAGCTGTTTTTT
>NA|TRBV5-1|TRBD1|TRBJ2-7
CASSLGSGGNEQYF
TGCGCCAGCAGCTTGGGTTCAGGGGGCAACGAGCAGTACTTC
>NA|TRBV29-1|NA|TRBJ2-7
CSLPIHSRGYYEQYF
TGCAGCTTACCGATCCACAGCAGGGGTTACTACGAGCAGTACTTC
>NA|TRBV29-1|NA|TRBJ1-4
CSKLVTTNEKLFF
TGCAGCAAACTAGTAACAACTAATGAAAAACTGTTTTTT
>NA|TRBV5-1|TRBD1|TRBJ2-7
CASSEPGQTYEQYF
TGCGCCAGCAGTGAACCGGGACAGACCTACGAGCAGTACTTC
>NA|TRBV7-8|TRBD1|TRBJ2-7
CASSLKGSGGYEQYF
TGTGCCAGCAGCTTAAAAGGTTCAGGGGGCTACGAGCAGTACTTC
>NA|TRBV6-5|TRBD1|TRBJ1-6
CASRYTGTGNSPLHF
TGTGCCAGCAGGTACACCGGGACAGGGAATTCACCCCTCCACTTT
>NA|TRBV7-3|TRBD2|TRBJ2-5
CASSPGGALEETQYF
TGTGCCAGCAGCCCCGGGGGGGCGTTGGAGGAGACCCAGTACTTC
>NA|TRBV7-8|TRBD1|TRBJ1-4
CASSSRDRVYNEKLFF
TGTGCCAGCAGCTCCCGGGACAGGGTTTATAATGAAAAACTGTTTTTT
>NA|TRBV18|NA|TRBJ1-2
CASSPPGVTNYGYTF
TGTGCCAGCTCACCACCAGGGGTGACCAACTATGGCTACACCTTC
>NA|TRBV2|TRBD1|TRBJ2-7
CASSRRQGDSSYEQYF
TGTGCCAGCAGCCGCCGACAGGGGGATTCCTCCTACGAGCAGTACTTC
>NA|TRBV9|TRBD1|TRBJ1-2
CASSVGFRGRDGYTF
TGTGCCAGCAGCGTAGGTTTCAGGGGGCGGGATGGCTACACCTTC
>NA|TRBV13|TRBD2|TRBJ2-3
CASSAGLAGGGTQYF
TGTGCCAGCAGCGCCGGACTAGCGGGGGGGGGTACGCAGTATTTT
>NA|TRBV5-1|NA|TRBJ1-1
CASSLVGLRTEAFF
TGCGCCAGCAGCTTGGTAGGACTACGCACGGAAGCTTTCTTT
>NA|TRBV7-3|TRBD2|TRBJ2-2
CASRLAGRIGELFF
TGTGCCAGCAGATTAGCGGGGAGGATCGGGGAGCTGTTTTTT
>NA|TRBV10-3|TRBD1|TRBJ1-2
CAISEEGQRAYGYTF
TGTGCCATCAGTGAGGAGGGACAGCGCGCCTATGGCTACACCTTC
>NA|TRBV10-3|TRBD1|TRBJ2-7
CAISESVGTAFYEQYF
TGTGCCATCAGTGAGTCTGTAGGGACAGCTTTCTACGAGCAGTACTTC
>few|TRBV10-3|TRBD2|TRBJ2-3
CAISEGLAGGEGDTQYF
TGTGCCATCAGTGAGGGACTAGCGGGGGGCGAGGGAGATACGCAGTATTTT
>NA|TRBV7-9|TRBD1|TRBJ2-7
CASSARVGTGSYEQYF
TGTGCCAGCAGCGCGAGAGTAGGGACAGGGTCCTACGAGCAGTACTTC
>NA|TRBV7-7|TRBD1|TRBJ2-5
CASSYGTGRETQYF
TGTGCTAGCAGCTATGGGACAGGCCGAGAGACCCAGTACTTC
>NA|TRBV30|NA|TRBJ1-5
CAWSYKPNPGQRREQPQHF
TGTGCCTGGAGCTACAAACCGAATCCGGGCCAAAGACGGGAGCAGCCCCAGCATTTT
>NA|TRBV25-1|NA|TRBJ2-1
CASSESQASGRYEQFF
TGTGCCAGCAGTGAATCCCAAGCCTCGGGAAGGTATGAGCAGTTCTTC
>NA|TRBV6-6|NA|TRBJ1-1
CASSYERRTEAFF
TGTGCCAGCAGTTACGAAAGGAGAACTGAAGCTTTCTTT
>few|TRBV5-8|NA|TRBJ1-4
CASRSTGGEKLFF
TGTGCCAGCAGATCGACAGGAGGAGAAAAACTGTTTTTT
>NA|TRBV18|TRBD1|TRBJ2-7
CASSQDREEQYF
TGTGCCAGCTCACAGGACAGGGAGGAGCAGTACTTC
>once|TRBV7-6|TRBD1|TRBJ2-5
CASSLGQGIGETQYF
TGTGCCAGCAGCTTAGGACAGGGAATCGGAGAGACCCAGTACTTC